The 9 T cell receptor beta chains in this list originate from one sample, sequenced in a study of T-cell reconstitution after alpha-beta-depleted transplantation in children. This sample's TCRbeta library carried unique molecular identifier barcodes. One entry per CDR3 protein, called by TCRdb with MiXCR from the PCR reads. Of 85,000 to 120,000 distinct CDR3 sequences in the sample, less than 6% are singletons; the top ten hold 5.5% to 7%. The source was PBMCs, mostly from graft donor cells, collected 60 days after TCRalphabeta/CD19-depleted stem cell transplant. The receptor set was obtained from a female patient aged 2 to 10 who had a stem cell transplant for Fanconi anemia, so the T cells may come from the graft donor.

This clonotype was seen at least ten times. The chain joins TRBV2 to TRBJ2-1, with TRBD1 matching 7 bases. V lost 5 bases to trimming and J lost 0 bases; unmatched junction nucleotides: 4. The CDR3 sequence is 15 residues long. Germline values: CDR1 SNHLY, CDR2 FYNNEI. The CDR3 DNA follows: TGTGCCAGCAGTATCGGGACAGCCTCCTACAATGAGCAGTTCTTC. Translated, it gives CASSIGTASYNEQFF.

Ten or more counts support this clonotype. The chain uses TRBV6-2 or TRBV6-3 and TRBJ2-5; no reliable D call. The CDR3 covers 16 residues. CDR1 and CDR2 (germline): MNHEY, SVGEGT. Between the trimmed V and J ends, which lost 2 bases and 1 base, there was a span of 14 bases. The CDR3 region is CASSYNRQTLQETQYF. CDR3 nucleotide sequence: TGTGCCAGCAGTTACAATCGGCAGACCCTCCAAGAGACCCAGTACTTC.

This clonotype was counted ten times or more. The genes are TRBV20-1 and TRBJ2-7; D gene unclear. The CDR3 has 13 residues. Germline V CDR1 and CDR2: DFQATT, SNEGSKA (reference sequence). The V end lost 2 bases, the J end lost 4 bases, and 12 bases lay between the germline ends. The CDR3 sequence: CSARRWGSYEQYF. The CDR3 DNA follows: TGCAGTGCTAGAAGGTGGGGAAGTTACGAGCAGTACTTC.

This clonotype was detected only a few times. This chain links TRBV20-1 with TRBJ1-5, with 9 positions matching TRBD1. Trimming removed 5 bases from V and 7 bases from J; junction bases left unmatched: 6. CDR3 length equals 13 residues. The germline gives CDR1 DFQATT, CDR2 SNEGSKA (reference sequence). CDR3 amino acids: CSAPGQGRQPQHF. In DNA, the CDR3 is TGCAGTGCTCCCGGACAGGGGAGGCAGCCCCAGCATTTT.

This clonotype was observed many times. This chain uses TRBV20-1 with TRBJ2-1; D is possibly TRBD1 or TRBD2 (6 bases each). CDR1 is DFQATT, CDR2 SNEGSKA, per germline (reference sequence). The CDR3 is made up of 13 amino acids. The V gene lost 1 base and the J gene lost 7 bases, with 11 bases spanning the gap. CDR3 region: CSARGGGGNEQFF. CDR3 coding DNA: TGCAGTGCTAGAGGAGGAGGGGGAAATGAGCAGTTCTTC.

This clonotype was seen many times. This chain joins TRBV28 and TRBJ2-2; no clear D. Between the trimmed V and J ends, which lost 3 bases and 8 bases, there was a span of 4 bases. The CDR3 is 11 amino acids. Germline V gene lookup returns CDR1 MDHEN and CDR2 SYDVKM. As DNA, the CDR3 is TGTGCCAGCAGTTTTGGGGGGGAGCTGTTTTTT. It specifies CASSFGGELFF. Full variable domain (rest looked up from reference TRBV28 and TRBJ2-2): DVKVTQSSRYLVKRTGEKVFLECVQDMDHENMFWYRQDPGLGLRLIYFSYDVKMKEKGDIPEGYSVSREKKERFSLILESASTNQTSMYLCASSFGGELFFGEGSRLTVL.

This clonotype was found a few times. The chain recombines TRBV14 with TRBJ2-5, with 8 bases matching TRBD2. J was trimmed by 4 bases and V by 2 bases; bases with no gene match: 6. The CDR3 runs to 15 residues. The germline gives CDR1 SGHDN, CDR2 FVKESK. CDR3 bases: TGTGCCAGCAGCCAATTTAGCGGGGTGCGAGAGACCCAGTACTTC. This encodes CASSQFSGVRETQYF.

This clonotype was counted ten times or more. The chain couples TRBV28 to TRBJ1-5, with a possible D match to TRBD1 (6 bases). CDR1 is MDHEN, CDR2 SYDVKM, per germline. Trimming left V 4 bases short and J 6 bases short, with 7 bases between. CDR3 length: 12 residues. The CDR3 sequence is CASSYRAQPQHF. The CDR3 DNA sequence: TGTGCCAGCAGTTACAGGGCTCAGCCCCAGCATTTT.

This clonotype was picked up a small number of times. The rearrangement uses TRBV7-9 and TRBJ2-5; D is unclear. V lost 5 bases to trimming and J lost 5 bases, with 12 bases between them. The CDR3 is made up of 13 amino acids. CDR1 is SEHNR and CDR2 is FQNEAQ in the germline V gene (reference sequence). CDR3 bases: TGTGCCAGCAGCCTCGTTTCTTCTGAGACCCAGTACTTC. Encoded protein: CASSLVSSETQYF.